One sample yielded the 29 T cell receptor beta chains listed below, sequenced in a study of T-cell reconstitution after alpha-beta-depleted transplantation in children. Construction of the TCRbeta library involved unique molecular identifiers. Each CDR3 protein gets one entry after TCRdb re-called the PCR reads with MiXCR. The sample lists more than 250,000 distinct CDR3 sequences, around 9.6% seen once, with roughly a tenth in the top ten. The material sequenced was PBMCs from the stem cell graft donor, taken from the stem cell graft. The receptors derive from a human donor who donated a stem cell graft to a child with SCID.

This clonotype was seen ten or more times. The chain carries TRBV7-2 and TRBJ2-5, with a weak D call TRBD1 (6 bases). This CDR3 is built from 15 residues. V lost 1 base and J 4 bases, leaving 13 bases between the germline ends. The germline gives CDR1 SGHTA, CDR2 FQGNSA. The CDR3 bases are TGTGCCAGCAGCTTAGGGGAGTCAGGGGTAGAGACCCAGTACTTC. Protein product: CASSLGESGVETQYF.

The rearrangement joins TRBV9 to TRBJ2-2, with D possibly called TRBD1 or TRBD2 (5 bases each). The CDR3 has 12 amino acids. Germline V gene sequence: CDR1 SGDLS, CDR2 YYNGEE. Between the trimmed V and J ends, which lost 7 bases and 7 bases, there was a span of 11 bases. The DNA of the CDR3 is TGTGCCAGCGCTCGGGGCAGCGGGGAGCTGTTTTTT. It encodes CASARGSGELFF.

This clonotype was observed at least ten times. The V call is TRBV5-1, the J call TRBJ1-1; no firm D call. Germline V gives CDR1 SGHRS, CDR2 YFSETQ. Trimming removed 4 bases from V and 1 base from J, with 11 bases in between. The CDR3 has 14 residues. The chain's CDR3 is CASSAGTANTEAFF. In nucleotides, the CDR3 is TGCGCCAGCAGCGCAGGAACCGCGAACACTGAAGCTTTCTTT. The full variable domain, with the rest looked up from reference TRBV5-1 and TRBJ1-1, is KAGVTQTPRYLIKTRGQQVTLSCSPISGHRSVSWYQQTPGQGLQFLFEYFSETQRNKGNFPGRFSGRQFSNSRSEMNVSTLELGDSALYLCASSAGTANTEAFFGQGTRLTVV.

This chain joins TRBV20-1 and TRBJ2-1; 7 bases map to TRBD1. The CDR3 runs to 13 residues. With 0 bases clipped from V and 10 bases from J, the junction kept 6 bases outside the gene matches. The V gene's germline CDR1 is DFQATT and CDR2 SNEGSKA (reference sequence). CDR3 in DNA: TGCAGTGCTAGAGACGAGGGGGCGTGGGAGCAGTTCTTC. The encoded protein is CSARDEGAWEQFF.

This clonotype was found a few times. The rearrangement links TRBV6-5 to TRBJ1-1; D gene ambiguous. Germline V gene sequence: CDR1 MNHEY, CDR2 SVGAGI. The CDR3 length is 13 residues. The V and J ends lost 2 bases and 7 bases respectively, with 11 bases between them. CDR3 residues: CASSYRVKDEAFF. CDR3 coding DNA: TGTGCCAGCAGTTACCGGGTCAAGGATGAAGCTTTCTTT.

In this sample, this clonotype turned up a few times. J is TRBJ1-5 and V is TRBV9; no definite D call. The CDR3 runs 13 residues. Per the germline V gene, CDR1 is SGDLS and CDR2 is YYNGEE. Trimming pared 4 bases from V and 6 bases from J, leaving 11 bases between. Here the CDR3 reads CASSLNSGQPQHF. The CDR3 bases are TGTGCCAGCAGCCTTAACAGCGGTCAGCCCCAGCATTTT.

The rearrangement joins TRBV5-1 to TRBJ1-6; 8 bases match TRBD1. The ends lost 6 bases at V and 6 bases at J; junction bases unmatched: 8. CDR1 and CDR2 (germline): SGHRS, YFSETQ. This CDR3 spans 15 amino acids. The CDR3 here is CASTPQGGINSPLHF. The DNA for the CDR3 is TGCGCCAGCACCCCACAGGGGGGTATTAATTCACCCCTCCACTTT.

The V and J genes are TRBV18 and TRBJ1-2; D remains unclear. V gave up 0 bases and J gave up 7 bases, with 6 bases separating them. This CDR3 spans 12 amino acids. Germline lookup yields CDR1 KGHSH and CDR2 LQKENI. Here the CDR3 DNA reads TGTGCCAGCTCACCACCGACGGGTGGCTACACCTTC. Amino acids: CASSPPTGGYTF.

This clonotype was seen many times. The genes are TRBV5-1 and TRBJ1-4; 10 nucleotides agree with TRBD1. Looked up from germline, CDR1 is SGHRS and CDR2 is YFSETQ. There are 15 residues in the CDR3. Losses at the gene ends were 4 bases for V and 7 bases for J; bases not matched to a gene: 7. The CDR3 region is CASSVGQGVAEKLFF. CDR3 coding DNA: TGCGCCAGCAGCGTTGGACAGGGGGTTGCTGAAAAACTGTTTTTT.

The chain is built from TRBV7-9 and TRBJ2-2, with D perhaps matching TRBD1 (5 bases). The CDR3 is made up of 14 amino acids. V dropped 5 bases and J dropped 3 bases, with 10 bases sitting between them. From germline, CDR1 is SEHNR and CDR2 FQNEAQ (reference sequence). CDR3 nucleotide sequence: TGTGCCAGCAGCCAATCCAGGGACACCGGGGAGCTGTTTTTT. It translates to CASSQSRDTGELFF.

This clonotype was detected only a few times. The chain joins TRBV27 to TRBJ1-6, with unresolved D. Trimming took off 6 bases at V and 7 bases at J, with 13 bases between the two ends. The CDR3 totals 14 residues. CDR1 is MNHEY, CDR2 SMNVEV, per germline (reference sequence). CDR3 sequence: CASSLTPPNSPLHF. CDR3 coding DNA: TGTGCCAGCAGCCTCACCCCCCCAAATTCACCCCTCCACTTT.

The chain combines TRBV7-9 with TRBJ2-7; D gene uncertain. The CDR3 is made up of 13 amino acids. Per germline, CDR1 SEHNR and CDR2 FQNEAQ (reference sequence). The germline V and J ends were trimmed by 5 bases and 2 bases, with 10 bases remaining between them. CDR3 bases: TGTGCCAGCAGCGAAGGACCAGCCTACGAGCAGTACTTC. Its protein product is CASSEGPAYEQYF.

The rearrangement joins TRBV19 to TRBJ1-2, with D perhaps TRBD1 (5 bases). The germline V gene has CDR1 LNHDA and CDR2 SQIVND (reference sequence). This CDR3 spans 13 amino acids. Trimming pared 10 bases from V and 6 bases from J, leaving 18 bases between. The CDR3 region is CAIRPRGDDGYTF. DNA for the CDR3: TGTGCCATCCGGCCCCGGGGGGACGATGGCTACACCTTC. The entire variable domain, with the rest obtained from reference TRBV19 and TRBJ1-2, is as follows: DGGITQSPKYLFRKEGQNVTLSCEQNLNHDAMYWYRQDPGQGLRLIYYSQIVNDFQKGDIAEGYSVSREKKESFPLTVTSAQKNPTAFYLCAIRPRGDDGYTFGSGTRLTVV.

This clonotype was recorded many times. The CDR3 loop reads CSARSGGHYEQYF. The CDR3 DNA is TGCAGTGCTAGATCCGGGGGGCACTACGAGCAGTACTTC. The gene calls are TRBV20-1 and TRBJ2-7; tentative D call: TRBD2 (7 bases). Germline-derived CDR1 and CDR2 are DFQATT and SNEGSKA (reference sequence). The CDR3 extends over 13 amino acids. Trimming removed 2 bases from V and 3 bases from J, with 11 bases in between.

The V gene is TRBV5-1, the J gene TRBJ1-1, with unresolved D. V was clipped by 1 base and J by 0 bases, with 7 bases between them. CDR1 is SGHRS and CDR2 is YFSETQ in the germline V gene. The length of the CDR3 is 14 residues. In nucleotides, the CDR3 is TGCGCCAGCAGCTTGATCGATTTGAACACTGAAGCTTTCTTT. Protein product: CASSLIDLNTEAFF.

In its sample, this clonotype was seen a few times. This chain connects TRBV20-1 to TRBJ2-3; no reliable D call. V lost 6 bases and J lost 3, with 13 bases in between. The length of the CDR3 is 13 residues. CDR1 and CDR2 (germline): DFQATT, SNEGSKA (reference sequence). CDR3: CSAPGLRTDTQYF. CDR3 coding DNA: TGCAGTGCCCCCGGCCTCAGGACAGATACGCAGTATTTT.

This clonotype was found many times. The chain links TRBV7-2 to TRBJ1-5; no firm D call. V shed 4 bases and J shed 1 base, with 11 bases lying between them. Germline V CDR1 and CDR2: SGHTA, FQGNSA. This CDR3 has 15 amino acids. The CDR3 spells CASSWTFGSNQPQHF. The DNA for the CDR3 is TGTGCCAGCAGCTGGACGTTTGGGAGCAATCAGCCCCAGCATTTT.

This clonotype came up a few times. The chain couples TRBV20-1 to TRBJ1-2, with D perhaps TRBD1 (5 bases). Trimming took off 4 bases at V and 7 bases at J, with 10 bases between the two ends. Germline V gives CDR1 DFQATT, CDR2 SNEGSKA (reference sequence). CDR3 size: 11 residues. The CDR3 loop is CSATPRGGYTF. The CDR3 DNA sequence: TGCAGTGCTACCCCGAGGGGTGGCTACACCTTC.

The chain has TRBV5-1 and TRBJ1-4; 9 positions agree with TRBD1. The CDR3 covers 15 residues. With V trimmed by 5 bases and J by 7 bases, 9 bases remained unmatched. The V gene's germline CDR1 is SGHRS and CDR2 YFSETQ. The CDR3 coding sequence is TGCGCCAGCAGTCAAACCGGGACAGGGCGTGAAAAACTGTTTTTT. Translated: CASSQTGTGREKLFF.

The chain has TRBV12-3 or TRBV12-4 and TRBJ2-1; maybe TRBD2 (5 bases). Trimming took off 6 bases at V and 12 bases at J, with 18 bases between the two ends. This CDR3 contains 13 residues. CDR3 bases: TGTGCCAGCAGCGGGTTTGTGGAGAGGGTGCAGTTCTTC. The encoded protein is CASSGFVERVQFF.

The rearrangement uses TRBV3-1 and TRBJ1-5, with no clear D. CDR1 LGHDT and CDR2 YNNKEL come from the germline V gene (reference sequence). The CDR3 has 13 amino acids. The V end lost 1 base, the J end lost 9 bases, and 10 bases lay between the germline ends. CDR3 sequence reads: CASSQAEGGPQHF. As DNA, the CDR3 is TGTGCCAGCAGCCAAGCTGAGGGTGGGCCCCAGCATTTT.

This clonotype came up many times. J is TRBJ2-1 and V is TRBV7-9; D might be TRBD2 (7 bases). This CDR3 comprises 13 residues. In germline, CDR1 is SEHNR, CDR2 FQNEAQ (reference sequence). Trimming pared 1 base from V and 10 bases from J, leaving 11 bases between. For the CDR3, the DNA is TGTGCCAGCAGCTTAGTCGGGGGGCCGGAGCAGTTCTTC. It specifies CASSLVGGPEQFF.

The chain is built from TRBV20-1 and TRBJ1-1, with D unclear. With 3 bases removed from V and 5 bases from J, the gap between germline ends came to 10 bases. Germline V gives CDR1 DFQATT, CDR2 SNEGSKA (reference sequence). The CDR3 runs 12 residues. The chain's CDR3 is CSAREGGTEAFF. The CDR3 DNA follows: TGCAGTGCTAGGGAAGGAGGGACTGAAGCTTTCTTT.

In this sample, this clonotype turned up a few times. The chain joins TRBV20-1 to TRBJ1-4, with D possibly being TRBD1 (6 bases). Germline-derived CDR1 and CDR2 are DFQATT and SNEGSKA (reference sequence). The CDR3 has 12 amino acids. The germline V and J ends were trimmed by 5 bases and 8 bases, with 12 bases remaining between them. CDR3: CSADEGGEKLFF. DNA of the CDR3: TGCAGTGCTGATGAGGGGGGAGAAAAACTGTTTTTT.

The CDR3 DNA follows: TGTGCCATCAGGGGGGACAGGGATGGGACAGATACGCAGTATTTT. It yields the protein CAIRGDRDGTDTQYF. The chain recombines TRBV10-3 with TRBJ2-3; TRBD1 matches 9 bases. This CDR3 spans 15 amino acids. The J segment lost 3 bases and the V segment lost 6 bases, leaving 7 bases of the junction unmatched. CDR1 and CDR2 from the germline V gene are ENHRY and SYGVKD.

Ten or more counts support this clonotype. This chain joins TRBV6-5 and TRBJ1-4; D is perhaps TRBD1 (6 bases). CDR3 length: 13 residues. The germline gives CDR1 MNHEY, CDR2 SVGAGI. V lost 4 bases, J lost 8 bases, and 11 bases lay in between. The CDR3 region has the DNA TGTGCCAGCAGTTCACAGGGACGAGAAAAACTGTTTTTT. Translated, it gives CASSSQGREKLFF.

This clonotype has only a few counts. The V call is TRBV5-1, the J call TRBJ2-3; the D gene is possibly TRBD1 (6 bases). Germline CDR1 is SGHRS and CDR2 is YFSETQ. There are 15 residues in the CDR3. Between the trimmed V and J ends, which lost 4 bases and 0 bases, there was a span of 12 bases. For the CDR3, the DNA is TGCGCCAGCAGCACCCGGGACATGAGCACAGATACGCAGTATTTT. Protein product: CASSTRDMSTDTQYF.

This clonotype was seen only a few times. The J gene is TRBJ2-5, the V gene TRBV5-1, with D possibly matching TRBD1 (5 bases). Germline V gene sequence: CDR1 SGHRS, CDR2 YFSETQ. The germline V and J ends were trimmed by 0 bases and 4 bases, with 10 bases remaining between them. The CDR3 loop spans 14 amino acids. This chain's CDR3 is CASSLELGVETQYF. Written as DNA, the CDR3 is TGCGCCAGCAGCTTGGAGCTAGGGGTAGAGACCCAGTACTTC.

The rearrangement joins TRBV6-1 to TRBJ2-3; 9 bases align to TRBD1. Germline V CDR1 and CDR2: MNHNS, SASEGT. CDR3 size: 14 residues. With V trimmed by 5 bases and J by 5 bases, 5 bases remained unmatched. The CDR3 loop reads CASSQQGARDTQYF. The DNA of the CDR3 is TGTGCCAGCAGTCAACAGGGGGCCAGAGATACGCAGTATTTT.